This is a list of T cell receptor beta chains from one sample in a study of blood T cell repertoires in COVID-19. The method was immunoSEQ multiplex PCR; TCRdb's version includes in-frame clones alone and lacks a portion of them. Seen here are approximately 90,000 clones, roughly 88% observed once, and the top ten hold 20% to 25%. Sequenced input: peripheral blood. The source of these receptors is a man aged 55 to 70 with acute or convalescent COVID-19. CDR3s include the opening cysteine and the closing phenylalanine or tryptophan. The order of the fields is CDR3 length, V gene, D gene, J gene, clone size, CDR3 protein, CDR3 DNA. The D gene is left open where the match is weak. Expanded clones are given a class, and other clones once, few, many or no size at all.

>13|TRBV7-9|.|TRBJ1-6|.
CASSDRFNSPLHF
TGTGCCAGCAGTGACAGATTTAATTCACCCCTCCACTTT
>15|TRBV7-9|TRBD1|TRBJ1-4|.
CASSFASGGNEKLFF
TGTGCCAGCAGCTTCGCCTCAGGGGGCAATGAAAAACTGTTTTTT
>17|TRBV13|TRBD1|TRBJ1-1|few
CASSLHKGALSNTEAFF
TGTGCCAGCAGCTTACATAAGGGGGCCCTATCGAACACTGAAGCTTTCTTT
>15|TRBV28|TRBD2|TRBJ2-3|.
CASTGTSSPRGTQYF
TGTGCCAGCACGGGGACTAGCAGTCCCCGGGGTACGCAGTATTTT
>15|TRBV12-5|TRBD1|TRBJ2-3|.
CASGFYRGGTDTQYF
TGTGCTAGTGGTTTCTACAGGGGCGGCACAGATACGCAGTATTTT
>15|TRBV11-2|.|TRBJ2-5|.
CASSPNSGSQETQYF
TGTGCCAGCAGTCCGAATAGCGGATCGCAAGAGACCCAGTACTTC
>15|TRBV28|.|TRBJ1-2|.
CASSPRGAGYYGYTF
TGTGCCAGCAGTCCCCGGGGGGCAGGCTACTATGGCTACACCTTC
>16|TRBV28|TRBD1|TRBJ1-5|few
CASSSGTGSKHQPQHF
TGTGCCAGCAGCTCCGGGACAGGGAGTAAACATCAGCCCCAGCATTTT
>17|TRBV7-2|.|TRBJ1-2|.
CASSLERRGPENYGYTF
TGTGCCAGCAGCTTAGAGAGGCGGGGACCGGAGAACTATGGCTACACCTTC
>15|TRBV28|TRBD1|TRBJ2-7|.
CASSPGTGFPYEQYF
TGTGCCAGCAGTCCCGGGACAGGGTTCCCCTACGAGCAGTACTTC